This TCR beta chain was identified during a study of beta chain features in type 1 diabetes. All of the isolated RNA was reverse transcribed, so expressed TCRB transcripts were sequenced. Clones were sequenced by immunoSEQ multiplex PCR, and TCRdb holds only the in-frame ones, with some missing. This table has 810,000 or so clones, around a sixth appearing once. Trimming left V 1 base short and J 4 bases short, with 4 bases between. The CDR3 has 12 amino acids. Germline V gene sequence: CDR1 MDHEN, CDR2 SYDVKM. The specimen was naive CD4+ T cells from blood. The V call is TRBV28, the J call TRBJ1-1; D is unresolved. This TCR came from a woman aged 18-30 years in good health. CDR3 sequence (DNA): TGTGCCAGCAGTTTATATGTCACTGAAGCTTTCTTT. It codes for CASSLYVTEAFF.